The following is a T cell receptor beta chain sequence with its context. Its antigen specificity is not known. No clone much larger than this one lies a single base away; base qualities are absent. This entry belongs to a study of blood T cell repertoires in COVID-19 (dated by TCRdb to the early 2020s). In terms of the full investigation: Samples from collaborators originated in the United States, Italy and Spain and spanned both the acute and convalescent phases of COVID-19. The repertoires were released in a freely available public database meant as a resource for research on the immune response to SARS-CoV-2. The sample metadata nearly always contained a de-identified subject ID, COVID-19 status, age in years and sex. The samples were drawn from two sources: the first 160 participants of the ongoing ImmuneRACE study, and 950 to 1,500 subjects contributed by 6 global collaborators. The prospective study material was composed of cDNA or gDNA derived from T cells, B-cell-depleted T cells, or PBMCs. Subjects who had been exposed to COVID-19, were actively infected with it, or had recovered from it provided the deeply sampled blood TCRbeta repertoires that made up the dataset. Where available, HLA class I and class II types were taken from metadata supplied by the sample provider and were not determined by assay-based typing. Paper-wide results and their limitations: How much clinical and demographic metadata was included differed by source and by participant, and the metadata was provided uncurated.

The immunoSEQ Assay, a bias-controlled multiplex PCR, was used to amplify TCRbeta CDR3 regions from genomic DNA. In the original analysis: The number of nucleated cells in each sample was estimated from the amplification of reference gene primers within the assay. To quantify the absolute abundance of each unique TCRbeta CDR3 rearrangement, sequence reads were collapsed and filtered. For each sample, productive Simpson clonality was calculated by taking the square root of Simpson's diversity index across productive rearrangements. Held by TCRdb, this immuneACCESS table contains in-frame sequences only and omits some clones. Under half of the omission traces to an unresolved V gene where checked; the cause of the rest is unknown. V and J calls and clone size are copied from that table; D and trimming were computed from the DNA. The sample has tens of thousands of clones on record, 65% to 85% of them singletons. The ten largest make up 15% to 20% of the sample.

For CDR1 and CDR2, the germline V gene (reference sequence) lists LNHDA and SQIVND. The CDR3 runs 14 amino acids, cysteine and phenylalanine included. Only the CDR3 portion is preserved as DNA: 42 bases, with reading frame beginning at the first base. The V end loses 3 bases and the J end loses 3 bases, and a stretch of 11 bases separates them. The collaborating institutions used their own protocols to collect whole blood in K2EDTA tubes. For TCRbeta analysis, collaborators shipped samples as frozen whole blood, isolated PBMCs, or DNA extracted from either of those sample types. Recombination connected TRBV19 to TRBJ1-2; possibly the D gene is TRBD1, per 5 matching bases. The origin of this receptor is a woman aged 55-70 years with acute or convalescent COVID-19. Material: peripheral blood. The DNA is TGTGCCAGTAGTATCCAGGGAAAAGACTATGGCTACACCTTC. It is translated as CASSIQGKDYGYTF.